A selection of T cell receptor beta chains follows, all from one sample in a study of T cell responses to AZD1222 COVID-19 vaccine. The method was immunoSEQ multiplex PCR; TCRdb's version includes in-frame clones alone and lacks a portion of them. The sample consists of 95,000 to 150,000 clones, around 87% of them appearing once. The sequenced sample was peripheral blood, obtained on day 0 of AZD1222 vaccination. The receptors derive from an adult in good health. CDR3s include the opening cysteine and the closing phenylalanine or tryptophan. Fields, in order: J gene, V gene, D gene, clone size, CDR3 protein, CDR3 DNA. D genes are given only for firm matches. Size is omitted from some rows. Given values are once, few, many or a class for expanded clones.

J: TRBJ1-2; V: TRBV5-1; D: NA; size: NA; CDR3: CASSLAPRGNNYGYTF; DNA: TGCGCCAGCAGCTTGGCCCCACGGGGGAATAACTATGGCTACACCTTC
J: TRBJ1-2; V: TRBV18; D: TRBD1; size: NA; CDR3: CASSPLRGTAFQYYGYTF; DNA: TGTGCCAGCTCACCGCTCCGGGGGACAGCCTTCCAATACTATGGCTACACCTTC
J: TRBJ2-7; V: TRBV19; D: NA; size: NA; CDR3: CASSFRDGPYEQYF; DNA: TGTGCCAGTAGTTTCCGGGACGGACCCTACGAGCAGTACTTC
J: TRBJ2-6; V: TRBV6-4; D: NA; size: NA; CDR3: CASSRTANSGANVLTF; DNA: TGTGCCAGCAGTAGGACAGCCAATTCTGGGGCCAACGTCCTGACTTTC
J: TRBJ2-7; V: TRBV27; D: NA; size: NA; CDR3: CASSDIRQQYF; DNA: TGTGCCAGCAGTGATATAAGACAGCAGTACTTC
J: TRBJ1-1; V: TRBV29-1; D: TRBD1; size: NA; CDR3: CSVDEGAEAFF; DNA: TGCAGCGTTGATGAGGGGGCCGAAGCTTTCTTT
J: TRBJ1-2; V: TRBV10-3; D: NA; size: NA; CDR3: CATKPGRGDYGYTF; DNA: TGTGCCACTAAACCGGGAAGGGGAGACTATGGCTACACCTTC
J: TRBJ2-5; V: TRBV5-8; D: TRBD1; size: NA; CDR3: CASSVPGQGRETQYF; DNA: TGTGCCAGCAGCGTACCGGGACAGGGTCGGGAGACCCAGTACTTC
J: TRBJ2-3; V: TRBV20-1; D: NA; size: NA; CDR3: CSASSSLVHPDTQYF; DNA: TGCAGTGCTAGTTCATCCCTGGTCCACCCAGATACGCAGTATTTT
J: TRBJ2-1; V: TRBV6-2/TRBV6-3; D: NA; size: few; CDR3: CASSIRDKYNEQFF; DNA: TGTGCCAGCAGTATCCGGGACAAATACAATGAGCAGTTCTTC
J: TRBJ2-7; V: TRBV11-3; D: NA; size: once; CDR3: CASSPRDQGGTYEQYF; DNA: TGTGCCAGCAGCCCCCGCGACCAAGGGGGAACCTACGAGCAGTACTTC
J: TRBJ2-1; V: TRBV20-1; D: TRBD2; size: NA; CDR3: CSARGTSGVYEQFF; DNA: TGCAGTGCTCGTGGGACTAGCGGGGTTTATGAGCAGTTCTTC
J: TRBJ2-7; V: TRBV2; D: NA; size: NA; CDR3: CASREDLNVGSYEQYF; DNA: TGTGCCAGCAGGGAGGACTTAAATGTGGGCTCCTACGAGCAGTACTTC
J: TRBJ1-1; V: TRBV10-3; D: NA; size: NA; CDR3: CAISGVGAREAFF; DNA: TGTGCCATCAGTGGGGTAGGGGCCCGTGAAGCTTTCTTT
J: TRBJ2-2; V: TRBV9; D: NA; size: NA; CDR3: CASSATRVRPTGELFF; DNA: TGTGCCAGCAGCGCCACAAGAGTCCGCCCGACCGGGGAGCTGTTTTTT
J: TRBJ1-5; V: TRBV7-9; D: NA; size: NA; CDR3: CASSSALPWDQPQHF; DNA: TGTGCCAGCAGCTCAGCCTTGCCCTGGGATCAGCCCCAGCATTTT
J: TRBJ1-5; V: TRBV5-4; D: NA; size: NA; CDR3: CASSRDGGGNQPQHF; DNA: TGTGCCAGCAGCCGCGATGGGGGTGGCAATCAGCCCCAGCATTTT
J: TRBJ1-1; V: TRBV4-3; D: NA; size: NA; CDR3: CASSQDLRITEAFF; DNA: TGCGCCAGCAGCCAAGATCTTCGGATCACTGAAGCTTTCTTT
J: TRBJ1-2; V: TRBV29-1; D: NA; size: once; CDR3: CSVGQGRNYGYTF; DNA: TGCAGCGTTGGCCAAGGGAGAAACTATGGCTACACCTTC
J: TRBJ2-7; V: TRBV7-6; D: NA; size: NA; CDR3: CASSWGEWSPEQYF; DNA: TGTGCCAGCAGCTGGGGGGAGTGGTCTCCCGAGCAGTACTTC
J: TRBJ2-2; V: TRBV2; D: NA; size: few; CDR3: CASSETGQGTGELFF; DNA: TGTGCCAGCAGTGAAACGGGTCAGGGCACCGGGGAGCTGTTTTTT
J: TRBJ1-2; V: TRBV18; D: NA; size: NA; CDR3: CASSPPQVYGYTF; DNA: TGTGCCAGCTCACCGCCCCAGGTCTATGGCTACACCTTC
J: TRBJ1-5; V: TRBV4-3; D: NA; size: NA; CDR3: CASSQDLADNQPQHF; DNA: TGCGCCAGCAGCCAAGATCTGGCGGACAATCAGCCCCAGCATTTT
J: TRBJ1-4; V: TRBV7-8; D: TRBD1; size: NA; CDR3: CASSGQGAGEKLFF; DNA: TGTGCCAGCAGCGGCCAGGGGGCGGGAGAAAAACTGTTTTTT
J: TRBJ1-2; V: TRBV12-5; D: TRBD1; size: NA; CDR3: CASGPPERGREFYGYTF; DNA: TGTGCTAGTGGTCCTCCTGAAAGGGGGCGCGAGTTCTATGGCTACACCTTC
J: TRBJ2-1; V: TRBV4-1; D: NA; size: NA; CDR3: CASSQVGPNEQFF; DNA: TGCGCCAGCAGCCAAGTAGGGCCGAATGAGCAGTTCTTC
J: TRBJ1-1; V: TRBV6-6; D: NA; size: NA; CDR3: CASSYAGVSEAFF; DNA: TGTGCCAGCAGTTACGCGGGGGTGTCTGAAGCTTTCTTT
J: TRBJ1-3; V: TRBV11-2; D: NA; size: NA; CDR3: CASSLENNGRPGNTIYF; DNA: TGTGCCAGCAGCTTAGAGAACAACGGGCGTCCTGGAAACACCATATATTTT
J: TRBJ2-1; V: TRBV2; D: NA; size: NA; CDR3: CASSDEAEQFF; DNA: TGTGCCAGCAGTGATGAGGCTGAGCAGTTCTTC
J: TRBJ2-5; V: TRBV6-5; D: NA; size: few; CDR3: CASKPSQREYF; DNA: TGTGCCAGCAAACCCTCACAGCGGGAGTACTTC
J: TRBJ1-5; V: TRBV7-2; D: NA; size: NA; CDR3: CASSLGLGGRYSNQPQHF; DNA: TGTGCCAGCAGCTTGGGATTGGGGGGCCGATATAGCAATCAGCCCCAGCATTTT
J: TRBJ2-3; V: TRBV7-2; D: NA; size: NA; CDR3: CASSLRRGVQADTQYF; DNA: TGTGCCAGCAGCTTAAGACGGGGAGTTCAAGCAGATACGCAGTATTTT
J: TRBJ1-6; V: TRBV7-2; D: NA; size: NA; CDR3: CASSPRRSYNSPLHF; DNA: TGTGCCAGCAGCCCTCGACGGAGCTATAATTCACCCCTCCACTTT
J: TRBJ1-3; V: TRBV15; D: NA; size: NA; CDR3: CATSRDPGISGNTIYF; DNA: TGTGCCACCAGCAGAGATCCCGGAATCTCTGGAAACACCATATATTTT
J: TRBJ1-1; V: TRBV12-3/TRBV12-4; D: NA; size: NA; CDR3: CASSLKGTEAFF; DNA: TGTGCCAGCAGTTTAAAGGGGACTGAAGCTTTCTTT
J: TRBJ2-2; V: TRBV5-1; D: NA; size: NA; CDR3: CASSLVDPMNTGELFF; DNA: TGCGCCAGCAGCTTGGTGGACCCGATGAACACCGGGGAGCTGTTTTTT
J: TRBJ1-6; V: TRBV2; D: NA; size: few; CDR3: CASSSQGVGNSPLHF; DNA: TGTGCCAGCAGCTCTCAGGGTGTAGGTAATTCACCCCTCCACTTT
J: TRBJ2-1; V: TRBV10-2; D: NA; size: NA; CDR3: CATRGLGENEQFF; DNA: TGCGCCACCCGCGGGCTGGGGGAAAATGAGCAGTTCTTC
J: TRBJ1-5; V: TRBV19; D: TRBD1; size: NA; CDR3: CASSIGGRGDQPQHF; DNA: TGTGCCAGTAGTATCGGGGGCAGGGGGGATCAGCCCCAGCATTTT
J: TRBJ1-1; V: TRBV7-9; D: NA; size: once; CDR3: CASSLPQRVTEAFF; DNA: TGTGCCAGCAGCTTGCCTCAAAGGGTCACTGAAGCTTTCTTT
J: TRBJ1-1; V: TRBV2; D: NA; size: NA; CDR3: CASTTSMATEAFF; DNA: TGTGCCAGCACGACCTCCATGGCCACTGAAGCTTTCTTT
J: TRBJ1-2; V: TRBV7-9; D: NA; size: NA; CDR3: CASSRIPVNYGYTF; DNA: TGTGCCAGCAGCCGTATCCCAGTTAACTATGGCTACACCTTC
J: TRBJ2-1; V: TRBV7-2; D: TRBD2; size: NA; CDR3: CASSSRGLGSGAQFF; DNA: TGTGCCAGCAGCTCGAGGGGGTTGGGTAGCGGGGCGCAGTTCTTC
J: TRBJ1-2; V: TRBV6-5; D: NA; size: few; CDR3: CASSYSSWAGYTF; DNA: TGTGCCAGCAGTTACTCTTCCTGGGCTGGCTACACCTTC
J: TRBJ1-5; V: TRBV5-6; D: TRBD1; size: NA; CDR3: CASSLGGGGRNQPQHF; DNA: TGTGCCAGCAGCTTAGGGGGCGGGGGACGAAATCAGCCCCAGCATTTT
J: TRBJ1-2; V: TRBV30; D: TRBD1; size: once; CDR3: CAWSQQGADGYTF; DNA: TGTGCCTGGAGTCAACAGGGGGCTGATGGCTACACCTTC
J: TRBJ2-3; V: TRBV5-4; D: NA; size: NA; CDR3: CASSLAGRGKDTQYF; DNA: TGTGCCAGCAGCTTGGCCGGTAGGGGGAAAGATACGCAGTATTTT
J: TRBJ1-1; V: TRBV4-2; D: NA; size: NA; CDR3: CASSQVGNTEAFF; DNA: TGTGCCAGCAGCCAGGTGGGGAACACTGAAGCTTTCTTT
J: TRBJ2-5; V: TRBV21-1; D: NA; size: NA; CDR3: CASSASRLAGGETQYF; DNA: TGTGCCAGCAGCGCTAGCCGACTAGCGGGGGGAGAGACCCAGTACTTC